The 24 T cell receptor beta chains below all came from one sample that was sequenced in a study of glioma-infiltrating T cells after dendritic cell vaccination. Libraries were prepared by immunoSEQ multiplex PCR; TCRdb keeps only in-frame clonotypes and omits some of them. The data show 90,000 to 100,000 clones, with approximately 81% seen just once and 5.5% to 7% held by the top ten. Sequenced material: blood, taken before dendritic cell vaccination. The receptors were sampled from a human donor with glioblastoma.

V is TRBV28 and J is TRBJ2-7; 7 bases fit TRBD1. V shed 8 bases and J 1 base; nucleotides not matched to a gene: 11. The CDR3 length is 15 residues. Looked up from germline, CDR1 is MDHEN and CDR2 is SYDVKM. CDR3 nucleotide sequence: TGTGCCAGCGGCACAGAGGGGGCCCCTTCCTACGAGCAGTACTTC. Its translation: CASGTEGAPSYEQYF.

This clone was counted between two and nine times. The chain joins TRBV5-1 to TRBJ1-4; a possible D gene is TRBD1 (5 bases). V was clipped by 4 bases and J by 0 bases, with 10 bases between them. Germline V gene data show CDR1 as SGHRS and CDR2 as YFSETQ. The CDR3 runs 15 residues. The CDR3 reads CASSPGEATNEKLFF. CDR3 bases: TGCGCCAGCAGCCCGGGGGAGGCAACTAATGAAAAACTGTTTTTT.

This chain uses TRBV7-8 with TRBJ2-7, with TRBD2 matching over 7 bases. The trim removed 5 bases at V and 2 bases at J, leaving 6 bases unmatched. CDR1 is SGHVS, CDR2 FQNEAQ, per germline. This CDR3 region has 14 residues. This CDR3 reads CASSLSGTPYEQYF. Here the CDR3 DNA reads TGTGCCAGCAGCCTGAGCGGGACTCCCTACGAGCAGTACTTC. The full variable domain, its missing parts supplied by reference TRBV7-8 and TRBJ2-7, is GAGVSQSPRYKVAKRGQDVALRCDPISGHVSLFWYQQALGQGPEFLTYFQNEAQLDKSGLPSDRFFAERPEGSVSTLKIQRTQQEDSAVYLCASSLSGTPYEQYFGPGTRLTVT.

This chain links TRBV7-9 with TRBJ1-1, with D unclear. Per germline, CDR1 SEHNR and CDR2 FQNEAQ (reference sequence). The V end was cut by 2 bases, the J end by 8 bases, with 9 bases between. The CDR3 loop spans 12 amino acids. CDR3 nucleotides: TGTGCCAGCAGCTTACTTTGGCAGGAAGCTTTCTTT. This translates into CASSLLWQEAFF.

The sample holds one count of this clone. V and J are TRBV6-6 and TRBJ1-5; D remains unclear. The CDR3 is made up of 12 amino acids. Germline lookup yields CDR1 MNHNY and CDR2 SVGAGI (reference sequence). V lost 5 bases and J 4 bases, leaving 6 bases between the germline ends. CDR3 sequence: CASSAQNQPQHF. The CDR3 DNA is TGTGCCAGCAGTGCCCAGAATCAGCCCCAGCATTTT.

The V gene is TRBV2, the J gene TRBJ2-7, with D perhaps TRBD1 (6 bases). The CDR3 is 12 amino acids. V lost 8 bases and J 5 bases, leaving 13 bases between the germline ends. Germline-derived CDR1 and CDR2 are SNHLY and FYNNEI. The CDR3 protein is CASDRDTNEQYF. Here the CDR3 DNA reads TGTGCCAGCGACCGGGACACCAACGAGCAGTACTTC.

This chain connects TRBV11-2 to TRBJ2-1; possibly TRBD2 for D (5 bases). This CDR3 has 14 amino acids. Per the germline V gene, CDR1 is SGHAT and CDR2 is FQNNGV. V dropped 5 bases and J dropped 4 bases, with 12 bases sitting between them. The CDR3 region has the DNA TGTGCCAGCAGCCAGGACCGGAGGTACAATGAGCAGTTCTTC. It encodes CASSQDRRYNEQFF. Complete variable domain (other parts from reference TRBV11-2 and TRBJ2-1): EAGVAQSPRYKIIEKRQSVAFWCNPISGHATLYWYQQILGQGPKLLIQFQNNGVVDDSQLPKDRFSAERLKGVDSTLKIQPAKLEDSAVYLCASSQDRRYNEQFFGPGTRLTVL.

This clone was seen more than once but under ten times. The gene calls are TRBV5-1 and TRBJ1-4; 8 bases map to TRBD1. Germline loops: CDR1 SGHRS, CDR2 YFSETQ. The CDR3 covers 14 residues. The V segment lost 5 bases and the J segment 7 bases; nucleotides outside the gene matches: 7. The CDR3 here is CASSFGTGGEKLFF. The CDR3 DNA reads TGCGCCAGCAGTTTTGGGACAGGAGGTGAAAAACTGTTTTTT.

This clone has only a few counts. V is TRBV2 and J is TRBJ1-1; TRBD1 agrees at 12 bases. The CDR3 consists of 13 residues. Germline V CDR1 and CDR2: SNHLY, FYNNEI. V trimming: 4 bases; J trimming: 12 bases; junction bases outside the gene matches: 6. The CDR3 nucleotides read TGTGCCAGCAGTGTATGGGACAGGGGGCAGTCTTTCTTT. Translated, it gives CASSVWDRGQSFF.

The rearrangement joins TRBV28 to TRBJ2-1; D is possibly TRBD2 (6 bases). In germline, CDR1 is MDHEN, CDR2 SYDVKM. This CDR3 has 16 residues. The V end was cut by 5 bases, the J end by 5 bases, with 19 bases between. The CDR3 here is CASSPPLGRGHNEQFF. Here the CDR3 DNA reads TGTGCCAGCAGTCCCCCCTTGGGGCGGGGACACAATGAGCAGTTCTTC. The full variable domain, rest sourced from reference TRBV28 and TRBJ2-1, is DVKVTQSSRYLVKRTGEKVFLECVQDMDHENMFWYRQDPGLGLRLIYFSYDVKMKEKGDIPEGYSVSREKKERFSLILESASTNQTSMYLCASSPPLGRGHNEQFFGPGTRLTVL.

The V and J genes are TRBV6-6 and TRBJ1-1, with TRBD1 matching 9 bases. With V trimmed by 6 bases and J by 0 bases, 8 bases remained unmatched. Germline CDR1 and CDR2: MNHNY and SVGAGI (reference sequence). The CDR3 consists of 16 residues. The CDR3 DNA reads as TGTGCCAGCAGCCCGGGACAGGGAGCGGTGAACACTGAAGCTTTCTTT. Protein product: CASSPGQGAVNTEAFF.

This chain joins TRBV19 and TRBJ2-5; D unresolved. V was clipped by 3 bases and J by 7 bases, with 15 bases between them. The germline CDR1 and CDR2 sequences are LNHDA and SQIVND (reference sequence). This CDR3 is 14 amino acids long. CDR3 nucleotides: TGTGCCAGTAGTATTGGCTTCCTTACGGGGACCCAGTACTTC. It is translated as CASSIGFLTGTQYF.

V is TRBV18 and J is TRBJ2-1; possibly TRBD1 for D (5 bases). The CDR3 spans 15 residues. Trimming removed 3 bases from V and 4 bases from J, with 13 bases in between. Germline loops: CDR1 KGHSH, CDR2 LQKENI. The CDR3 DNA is TGTGCCAGCTCACCTCCGAGACAGATATACAATGAGCAGTTCTTC. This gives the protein CASSPPRQIYNEQFF.

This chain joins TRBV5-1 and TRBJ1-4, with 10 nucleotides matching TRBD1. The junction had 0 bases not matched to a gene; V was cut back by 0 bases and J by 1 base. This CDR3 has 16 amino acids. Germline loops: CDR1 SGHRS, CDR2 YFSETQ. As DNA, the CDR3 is TGCGCCAGCAGCTTGGGGGACAGGGGAACTAATGAAAAACTGTTTTTT. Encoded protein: CASSLGDRGTNEKLFF.

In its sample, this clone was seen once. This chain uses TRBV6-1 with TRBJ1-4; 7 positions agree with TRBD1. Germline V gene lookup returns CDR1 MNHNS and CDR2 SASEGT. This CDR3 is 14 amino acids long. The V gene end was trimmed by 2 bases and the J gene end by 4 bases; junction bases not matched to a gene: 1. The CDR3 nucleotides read TGTGCCAGCAGTGAAAGGGGGCGTAATGAAAAACTGTTTTTT. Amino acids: CASSERGRNEKLFF.

CDR3 region: CASSPRQNYGYTF. CDR3 DNA: TGTGCCAGCTCACCGCGGCAGAACTATGGCTACACCTTC. The gene calls are TRBV18 and TRBJ1-2, with D unclear. This CDR3 spans 13 amino acids. The germline gives CDR1 KGHSH, CDR2 LQKENI. Trimming took 3 bases from V and 2 from J, leaving 7 bases between them.

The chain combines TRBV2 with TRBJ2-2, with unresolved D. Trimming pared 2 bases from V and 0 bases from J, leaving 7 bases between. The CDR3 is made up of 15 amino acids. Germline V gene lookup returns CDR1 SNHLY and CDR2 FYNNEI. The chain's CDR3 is CASSEPSPNTGELFF. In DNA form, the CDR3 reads TGTGCCAGCAGTGAACCCAGTCCGAACACCGGGGAGCTGTTTTTT. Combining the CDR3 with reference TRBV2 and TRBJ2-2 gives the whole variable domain EPEVTQTPSHQVTQMGQEVILRCVPISNHLYFYWYRQILGQKVEFLVSFYNNEISEKSEIFDDQFSVERPDGSNFTLKIRSTKLEDSAMYFCASSEPSPNTGELFFGEGSRLTVL.

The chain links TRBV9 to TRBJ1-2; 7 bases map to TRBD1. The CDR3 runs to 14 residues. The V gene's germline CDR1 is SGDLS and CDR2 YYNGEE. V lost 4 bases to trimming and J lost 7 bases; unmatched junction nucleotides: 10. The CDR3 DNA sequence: TGTGCCAGCAGCCGATTACAGGGGTCGTTTGGCTACACCTTC. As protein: CASSRLQGSFGYTF. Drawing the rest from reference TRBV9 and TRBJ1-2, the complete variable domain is DSGVTQTPKHLITATGQRVTLRCSPRSGDLSVYWYQQSLDQGLQFLIQYYNGEERAKGNILERFSAQQFPDLHSELNLSSLELGDSALYFCASSRLQGSFGYTFGSGTRLTVV.

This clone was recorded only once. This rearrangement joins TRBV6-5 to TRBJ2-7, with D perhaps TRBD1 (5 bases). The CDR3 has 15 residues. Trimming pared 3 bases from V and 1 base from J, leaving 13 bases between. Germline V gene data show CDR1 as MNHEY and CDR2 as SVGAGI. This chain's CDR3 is CASSYQGPLSYEQYF. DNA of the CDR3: TGTGCCAGCAGTTATCAGGGTCCCCTTTCCTACGAGCAGTACTTC.

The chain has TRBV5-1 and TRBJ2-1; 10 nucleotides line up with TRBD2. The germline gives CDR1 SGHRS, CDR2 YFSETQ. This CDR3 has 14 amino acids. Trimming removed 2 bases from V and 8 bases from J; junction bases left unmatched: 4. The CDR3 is CASSLASGSHEQFF. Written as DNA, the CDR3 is TGCGCCAGCAGCTTAGCTAGCGGGAGCCATGAGCAGTTCTTC.

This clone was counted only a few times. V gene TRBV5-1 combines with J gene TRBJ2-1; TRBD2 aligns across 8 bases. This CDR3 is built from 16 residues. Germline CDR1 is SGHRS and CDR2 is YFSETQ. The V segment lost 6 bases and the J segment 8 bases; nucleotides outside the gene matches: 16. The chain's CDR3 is CASTEHGTGGRDEQFF. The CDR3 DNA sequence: TGCGCCAGCACCGAACATGGGACGGGGGGGCGGGATGAGCAGTTCTTC.

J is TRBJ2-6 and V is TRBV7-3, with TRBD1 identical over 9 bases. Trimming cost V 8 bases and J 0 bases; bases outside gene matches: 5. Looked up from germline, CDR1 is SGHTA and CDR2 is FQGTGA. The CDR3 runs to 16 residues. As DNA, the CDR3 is TGTGCCAGCGCCCGGACAGGGGACTCTGGGGCCAACGTCCTGACTTTC. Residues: CASARTGDSGANVLTF.

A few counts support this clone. The CDR3 sequence: CASSSINTDTQYF. CDR3 DNA sequence: TGTGCCAGCAGTTCCATCAACACAGATACGCAGTATTTT. This sequence joins TRBV28 and TRBJ2-3; D gene unclear. From germline, CDR1 is MDHEN and CDR2 SYDVKM. This CDR3 has 13 residues. V shed 4 bases and J shed 2 bases, with 7 bases lying between them.

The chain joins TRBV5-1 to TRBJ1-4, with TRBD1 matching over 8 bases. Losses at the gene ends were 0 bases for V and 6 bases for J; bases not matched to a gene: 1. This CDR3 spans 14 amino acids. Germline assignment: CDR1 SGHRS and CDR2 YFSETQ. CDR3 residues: CASSLGQGYEKLFF. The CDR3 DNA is TGCGCCAGCAGCTTGGGACAGGGGTATGAAAAACTGTTTTTT.